The 8 T cell receptor beta chains presented below share a single source sample, sequenced in a study of cytomegalovirus exposure and HLA in healthy donors. TCRdb's copy holds only in-frame clones and misses some; the assay was immunoSEQ multiplex PCR. The sample has 180,000 or so clones; about nine tenths are singletons. What was sequenced was PBMCs. These receptors were taken from a man aged 30-40 years in good health and CMV-seropositive.

The CDR3 spells CAWRGSRARYGYTF. The CDR3 nucleotides are TGTGCCTGGAGAGGATCTAGAGCTCGGTATGGCTACACCTTC. The V and J genes are TRBV30 and TRBJ1-2; no clear D. Trimming stripped 3 bases from V and 5 bases from J, with 16 bases between. The CDR3 covers 14 residues. Per the germline V gene, CDR1 is GTSNPN and CDR2 is SVGIG (reference sequence).

A note on this clone: Relative to the germline gene, one junction end is altered; a read error may explain this. V usage is TRBV7-2 and J usage is TRBJ2-1, with 16 bases matching TRBD2. Germline values: CDR1 SGHTA, CDR2 FQGNSA. The CDR3 has 19 amino acids. The CDR3 region has the DNA TGTGCCAGCAGCCCAACCGGGACTAGCGGGAGGGCCTCCAACAATGAGCAGTTCTTC. This translates into CASSPTGTSGRASNNEQFF.

The chain employs TRBV7-9 and TRBJ2-2; D gene uncertain. Trimming cost V 6 bases and J 6 bases, with 8 bases left between them. The V gene's germline CDR1 is SEHNR and CDR2 FQNEAQ (reference sequence). The CDR3 runs 12 residues. The CDR3 loop is CASRVAAGELFF. CDR3 coding DNA: TGTGCCAGCAGGGTGGCGGCCGGGGAGCTGTTTTTT.

This clone was recorded once. This sequence joins TRBV6-1 and TRBJ2-7; D may be TRBD2 (5 bases). The CDR3 runs to 16 residues. V gave up 2 bases and J gave up 1 base, with 15 bases separating them. CDR1 is MNHNS and CDR2 is SASEGT in the germline V gene. The CDR3 DNA follows: TGTGCCAGCAGTGAATGGTTTAGCGTACAGTCCTACGAGCAGTACTTC. Translation: CASSEWFSVQSYEQYF.

The rearrangement joins TRBV28 to TRBJ1-4; D not certain. V shed 8 bases and J shed 3 bases, with 4 bases lying between them. The CDR3 has 11 amino acids. Looked up from germline, CDR1 is MDHEN and CDR2 is SYDVKM. CDR3 in amino acids: CASGSNEKLFF. The CDR3 DNA follows: TGTGCCAGCGGATCTAATGAAAAACTGTTTTTT.

This chain joins TRBV2 and TRBJ1-6; the D gene is possibly TRBD1 (5 bases). The CDR3 runs to 15 residues. With 3 bases removed from V and 7 bases from J, the gap between germline ends came to 13 bases. Germline CDR1 and CDR2: SNHLY and FYNNEI. The CDR3 DNA reads as TGTGCCAGCAGTGACCCGCCAGGGAAGAATTCACCCCTCCACTTT. This encodes CASSDPPGKNSPLHF.

The chain joins TRBV6-1 to TRBJ2-1, with 13 nucleotides matching TRBD2. V trimming: 5 bases; J trimming: 8 bases; junction bases outside the gene matches: 6. The CDR3 is made up of 15 amino acids. CDR1 and CDR2 (germline): MNHNS, SASEGT. CDR3 nucleotides: TGTGCCAGCAGTCCCAGGACTAGCGGGAGTGATGAGCAGTTCTTC. The encoded protein is CASSPRTSGSDEQFF.

The V call is TRBV7-2, the J call TRBJ1-2, with 7 bases matching TRBD1. Germline CDR1 is SGHTA and CDR2 is FQGNSA. The CDR3 is 15 amino acids. The V gene end was trimmed by 0 bases and the J gene end by 2 bases; junction bases not matched to a gene: 3. The CDR3 sequence: CASSLATGPNYGYTF. The CDR3 DNA reads TGTGCCAGCAGCTTAGCGACAGGGCCCAACTATGGCTACACCTTC.